The 30 T cell receptor beta chains reported below all come from one sample, sequenced in a study of blood T cell repertoires in COVID-19. Only in-frame clones appear in the TCRdb table, and some are missing; sequencing was by immunoSEQ multiplex PCR. The sample consists of 250,000 to 300,000 clones, 88% of them appearing once. The source material was PBMCs or T cells enriched from blood (not recorded which). Receptor source: a woman aged 60 to 75 in a cohort exposed to, infected with or recovered from COVID-19 (not recorded which).

V gene TRBV28 combines with J gene TRBJ2-6, with D unclear. CDR3 length: 13 amino acids. Germline values: CDR1 MDHEN, CDR2 SYDVKM. Trimming cost V 6 bases and J 2 bases, with 5 bases left between them. CDR3 in DNA: TGTGCCAGCAGGAGAACTGGGGCCAACGTCCTGACTTTC. Residues: CASRRTGANVLTF.

The chain joins TRBV6-5 to TRBJ1-2, with D perhaps TRBD1 (5 bases). Germline CDR1 and CDR2: MNHEY and SVGAGI. The CDR3 consists of 13 residues. The germline V and J ends were trimmed by 6 bases and 2 bases, with 10 bases remaining between them. The DNA of the CDR3 is TGTGCCAGCAGGAAGGACACCAACTATGGCTACACCTTC. Translating gives CASRKDTNYGYTF.

The gene calls are TRBV18 and TRBJ2-2; a possible D gene is TRBD2 (8 bases). Germline V gene sequence: CDR1 KGHSH, CDR2 LQKENI. The germline V and J ends were trimmed by 6 bases and 7 bases, with 18 bases remaining between them. This CDR3 spans 15 amino acids. CDR3 loop: CASSGTRGPNGELFF. In DNA form, the CDR3 reads TGTGCCAGCTCCGGGACTAGGGGGCCCAACGGGGAGCTGTTTTTT.

The chain is built from TRBV15 and TRBJ1-5, with D possibly TRBD1 on 6 matching bases. The CDR3 spans 14 residues. Germline V gene lookup returns CDR1 LNHNV and CDR2 YYDKDF (reference sequence). The V and J ends lost 3 bases and 7 bases respectively, with 13 bases between them. This CDR3 is CATSSQQGRQPQHF. In nucleotides, the CDR3 is TGTGCCACCAGCAGTCAACAGGGACGACAGCCCCAGCATTTT.

The rearrangement joins TRBV30 to TRBJ1-4; 7 positions agree with TRBD1. Germline V gives CDR1 GTSNPN, CDR2 SVGIG (reference sequence). Trimming took 1 base from V and 5 from J; bases not matched to a gene: 7. There are 15 residues in the CDR3. Written as DNA, the CDR3 is TGTGCCTGGAGTGCCAACAGGGGCAGGAATGAAAAACTGTTTTTT. Translated: CAWSANRGRNEKLFF.

This clone showed up just a few times. J is TRBJ2-1 and V is TRBV12-3 or TRBV12-4; no clear D. This CDR3 region has 12 residues. V lost 1 base and J lost 10, with 8 bases in between. The CDR3 nucleotides are TGTGCCAGCAGTTTAGGAGGCTTCGAGCAGTTCTTC. Amino acids: CASSLGGFEQFF.

The CDR3 region is CASRFRTQGANTEAFF. CDR3 nucleotide sequence: TGTGCCAGCAGGTTTAGGACACAGGGGGCGAACACTGAAGCTTTCTTT. The chain couples TRBV2 to TRBJ1-1; TRBD1 aligns across 9 bases. Losses at the gene ends were 6 bases for V and 1 base for J; bases not matched to a gene: 9. Germline-derived CDR1 and CDR2 are SNHLY and FYNNEI. The CDR3 has 16 amino acids.

The chain links TRBV28 to TRBJ2-1, with a tentative D call TRBD1 (6 bases). The length of the CDR3 is 15 residues. Germline assignment: CDR1 MDHEN and CDR2 SYDVKM. Deletions cut 3 bases from V and 1 base from J, with 10 bases between. CDR3: CASSFGGGSYNEQFF. The CDR3, as DNA: TGTGCCAGCAGTTTTGGGGGCGGGTCCTACAATGAGCAGTTCTTC.

This chain links TRBV20-1 with TRBJ2-1; a weak D match, TRBD1 (5 bases). Trimming removed 3 bases at V and 9 bases at J, with 9 bases between. The CDR3 spans 11 residues. Germline V gene sequence: CDR1 DFQATT, CDR2 SNEGSKA (reference sequence). In DNA, the CDR3 is TGCAGTGCTAGGCTGCAGGGTGAGCAGTTCTTC. Translation: CSARLQGEQFF.

A single count supports this clone. V is TRBV7-9 and J is TRBJ2-7; possibly TRBD2 for D (6 bases). Germline V gene data show CDR1 as SEHNR and CDR2 as FQNEAQ (reference sequence). Between the trimmed V and J ends, which lost 0 bases and 3 bases, there was a span of 9 bases. There are 14 residues in the CDR3. The CDR3 nucleotides are TGTGCCAGCAGCTTAGCTGGAGGGGACTACGAGCAGTACTTC. Translating gives CASSLAGGDYEQYF.

V usage is TRBV9 and J usage is TRBJ1-2; no firm D call. The CDR3 is 14 residues long. The V gene lost 0 bases and the J gene lost 6 bases, with 12 bases spanning the gap. CDR1 SGDLS and CDR2 YYNGEE come from the germline V gene. The CDR3 DNA reads as TGTGCCAGCAGCGTAGTATCGGGGAAGGATGGCTACACCTTC. As protein: CASSVVSGKDGYTF.

The chain is built from TRBV19 and TRBJ2-1; D is possibly TRBD2 (5 bases). This CDR3 comprises 16 residues. Germline CDR1 is LNHDA and CDR2 is SQIVND (reference sequence). V was trimmed by 6 bases and J by 0 bases, leaving 15 bases between them. The CDR3, as DNA: TGTGCCAGTAGATTCCCAACGGGGAACTCCTACAATGAGCAGTTCTTC. The encoded protein is CASRFPTGNSYNEQFF.

The rearrangement uses TRBV7-8 and TRBJ1-1; D unresolved. The length of the CDR3 is 13 residues. V was pared by 5 bases and J by 1 base, with 8 bases between. Germline assignment: CDR1 SGHVS and CDR2 FQNEAQ. CDR3: CASSLTRNTEAFF. The CDR3 DNA is TGTGCCAGCAGCCTAACAAGGAACACTGAAGCTTTCTTT.

V is TRBV3-1 (or the pseudogene TRBV3-2) and J is TRBJ1-2; D perhaps matches TRBD1 (6 bases). This CDR3 contains 13 residues. V was cut by 1 base and J by 6 bases, with 9 bases left in between. Germline V gene lookup returns CDR1 LGHDT and CDR2 YNNKEL (reference sequence). The chain's CDR3 is CASSQGGTHGYTF. For the CDR3, the DNA is TGTGCCAGCAGCCAAGGGGGGACACATGGCTACACCTTC.

The V gene is TRBV3-1 (or the pseudogene TRBV3-2), the J gene TRBJ1-1; 9 bases match TRBD1. V lost 4 bases and J lost 1; bases outside the gene matches: 4. The V gene's germline CDR1 is LGHDT and CDR2 YNNKEL (reference sequence). The CDR3 runs to 15 residues. CDR3 amino acids: CASSLGGQGNTEAFF. The CDR3 region has the DNA TGTGCCAGCAGCCTAGGGGGACAGGGGAACACTGAAGCTTTCTTT.

The chain has TRBV11-3 and TRBJ2-1, with unresolved D. Per germline, CDR1 SGHNT and CDR2 YENEEA. The CDR3 totals 12 residues. V dropped 4 bases and J dropped 10 bases, with 11 bases sitting between them. In DNA form, the CDR3 reads TGTGCCAGCAGCTCCCATATAGAAGAGCAGTTCTTC. This codes for CASSSHIEEQFF.

This chain connects TRBV18 to TRBJ2-1, with D maybe TRBD1 (6 bases). V was shortened by 3 bases and J by 7 bases, with 13 bases between the two germline ends. This CDR3 spans 14 amino acids. Germline V gives CDR1 KGHSH, CDR2 LQKENI. The CDR3 DNA is TGTGCCAGCTCACCGCAACCAGGGGCGAATGAGCAGTTCTTC. Translation: CASSPQPGANEQFF.

The chain employs TRBV5-1 and TRBJ2-1; 10 nucleotides line up with TRBD2. The CDR3 is made up of 20 amino acids. V lost 0 bases and J lost 0; bases outside the gene matches: 12. Per germline, CDR1 SGHRS and CDR2 YFSETQ. DNA of the CDR3: TGCGCCAGCAGCTTGGGTACTAGCGGGGCTCTGCCCCCCTCCTACAATGAGCAGTTCTTC. It translates to CASSLGTSGALPPSYNEQFF.

The chain links TRBV6-5 to TRBJ2-7; 7 bases align to TRBD2. Unmatched junction bases numbered 10, after V lost 6 bases and J lost 5 bases. Germline values: CDR1 MNHEY, CDR2 SVGAGI. The CDR3 is made up of 14 amino acids. Written as DNA, the CDR3 is TGTGCCAGCAGGGGTTTTAGGACTAGGCACGAGCAGTACTTC. It encodes CASRGFRTRHEQYF.

This chain connects TRBV19 to TRBJ1-1; TRBD1 aligns across 12 bases. V lost 4 bases to trimming and J lost 5 bases; unmatched junction nucleotides: 14. The germline CDR1 and CDR2 sequences are LNHDA and SQIVND (reference sequence). The CDR3 has 18 residues. The DNA for the CDR3 is TGTGCCAGTAGTACCGGGTTTGGGACAGGGGGCGCGAGGACTGAAGCTTTCTTT. Amino acid sequence: CASSTGFGTGGARTEAFF.

The chain carries TRBV19 and TRBJ2-7; TRBD2 might be the D (5 bases). V lost 5 bases to trimming and J lost 5 bases, with 16 bases between them. Germline-derived CDR1 and CDR2 are LNHDA and SQIVND (reference sequence). CDR3 length equals 14 residues. The CDR3 loop reads CASSPGRERNEQYF. The CDR3 DNA reads TGTGCCAGTAGTCCAGGACGGGAAAGGAACGAGCAGTACTTC.

The chain uses TRBV13 and TRBJ2-1, with no clear D. Germline values: CDR1 PRHDT, CDR2 FYEKMQ (reference sequence). Trimming left V 0 bases short and J 7 bases short, with 4 bases between. The length of the CDR3 is 12 residues. As DNA, the CDR3 is TGTGCCAGCAGCTTAGGCCTAAATGAGCAGTTCTTC. It is translated as CASSLGLNEQFF.

The rearrangement uses TRBV27 and TRBJ1-3, with 7 bases matching TRBD1. The CDR3 length is 19 residues. With 6 bases clipped from V and 1 base from J, the junction kept 18 bases outside the gene matches. Looked up from germline, CDR1 is MNHEY and CDR2 is SMNVEV (reference sequence). The CDR3 DNA sequence: TGTGCCAGCAGCCGAAACCGACAGGGTCTCTCCAAATCTGGAAACACCATATATTTT. Its protein is CASSRNRQGLSKSGNTIYF.

This clone showed up just a few times. The chain joins TRBV6-5 to TRBJ1-3; D not resolved. V was clipped by 5 bases and J by 4 bases, with 6 bases between them. CDR3 size: 12 residues. The germline gives CDR1 MNHEY, CDR2 SVGAGI. The CDR3 loop reads CASSTGGNTIYF. CDR3 in DNA: TGTGCCAGCAGTACGGGAGGAAACACCATATATTTT.

The genes are TRBV11-3 and TRBJ2-1; 11 nucleotides align to TRBD1. The J segment lost 2 bases and the V segment lost 3 bases, leaving 6 bases of the junction unmatched. Germline V CDR1 and CDR2: SGHNT, YENEEA. The CDR3 contains 17 residues. As DNA, the CDR3 is TGTGCCAGCAGCTTTACGTCGGGACAGGGGGCCTACAATGAGCAGTTCTTC. Translating gives CASSFTSGQGAYNEQFF.

For the CDR3, the DNA is TGTGCCAGCAGCCCCCTCGGGGACAGGGGAGGTGAAAAACTGTTTTTT. Amino acids: CASSPLGDRGGEKLFF. The chain uses TRBV7-9 and TRBJ1-4; TRBD1 agrees at 10 bases. The trim removed 5 bases at V and 7 bases at J, leaving 10 bases unmatched. CDR1 SEHNR and CDR2 FQNEAQ come from the germline V gene (reference sequence). The CDR3 totals 16 residues.

The gene calls are TRBV7-9 and TRBJ2-1; D is possibly TRBD2 (5 bases). The ends were cut back, 0 bases at V and 6 bases at J, with 9 bases in the middle. Germline CDR1 reads SEHNR; CDR2 reads FQNEAQ (reference sequence). This CDR3 has 14 residues. Here the CDR3 DNA reads TGTGCCAGCAGCTTAGCGGGCACTAGCAATGAGCAGTTCTTC. Its protein product is CASSLAGTSNEQFF.

The chain couples TRBV20-1 to TRBJ1-1, with D perhaps TRBD1 (5 bases). CDR1 is DFQATT and CDR2 is SNEGSKA in the germline V gene (reference sequence). CDR3 length: 11 amino acids. CDR3 sequence: CRGPGNTEAFF. Written as DNA, the CDR3 is TGCAGGGGGCCTGGGAACACTGAAGCTTTCTTT.

The chain links TRBV4-1 to TRBJ2-7; D gene unclear. The germline gives CDR1 MGHRA, CDR2 YSYEKL. The germline V and J ends were trimmed by 1 base and 2 bases, with 6 bases remaining between them. CDR3 length: 13 residues. This CDR3 reads CASSQVAAYEQYF. The DNA of the CDR3 is TGCGCCAGCAGCCAAGTAGCAGCCTACGAGCAGTACTTC.

This clone was counted at least ten times. This chain joins TRBV4-1 and TRBJ1-2, with D unclear. The germline V and J ends were trimmed by 4 bases and 6 bases, with 12 bases remaining between them. The CDR3 extends over 13 amino acids. The germline V gene encodes CDR1 MGHRA and CDR2 YSYEKL. The chain's CDR3 is CASSRGFFDGYTF. In nucleotides, the CDR3 is TGCGCCAGCAGCCGAGGGTTTTTCGATGGCTACACCTTC.